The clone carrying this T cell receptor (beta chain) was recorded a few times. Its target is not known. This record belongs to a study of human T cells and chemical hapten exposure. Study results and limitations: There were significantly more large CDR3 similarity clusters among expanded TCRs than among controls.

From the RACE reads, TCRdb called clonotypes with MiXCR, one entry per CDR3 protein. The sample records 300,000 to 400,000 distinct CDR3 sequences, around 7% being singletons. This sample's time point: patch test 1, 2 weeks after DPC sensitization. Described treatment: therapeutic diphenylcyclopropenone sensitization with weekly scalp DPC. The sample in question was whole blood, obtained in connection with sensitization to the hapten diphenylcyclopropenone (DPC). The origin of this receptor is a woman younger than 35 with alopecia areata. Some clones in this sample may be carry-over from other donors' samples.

The CDR3 loop reads CASSRSKPNTSPLHF. As DNA, the CDR3 is TGTGCCAGCAGTCGATCCAAGCCCAATACTTCACCCCTCCACTTT. The V and J genes are TRBV6-5 and TRBJ1-6; D not resolved. Germline assignment: CDR1 MNHEY and CDR2 SVGAGI. Trimming cost V 5 bases and J 9 bases, with 17 bases left between them. The length of the CDR3 is 15 residues.